The T cell receptor (beta chain) under discussion was sequenced for a study of blood T cell repertoires in COVID-19. In the study overall: Material from acute and convalescent COVID-19 was sourced from the United States, Italy and Spain. PBMCs, B-cell-depleted T cells, or T cells were the source of the cDNA or gDNA that made up the material.

The authors' processing: Researchers report that nucleated cell counts were estimated from reference gene primer amplification. Data came from immunoSEQ multiplex PCR; TCRdb stores just in-frame clones and leaves some out. That table supplies the V and J calls and clone size; D and trimming were determined from the DNA. The profile shows more than 85,000 clones, around nine tenths of them singletons. CDR3 length: 15 residues. V lost 4 bases and J lost 5, with 15 bases in between. The germline CDR1 and CDR2 sequences are SEHNR and FQNEAQ (reference sequence). The receptor was derived from a woman aged 45-60 years with acute or convalescent COVID-19. Material: peripheral blood. The chain couples TRBV7-9 to TRBJ2-4, with a tentative D call TRBD2 (6 bases). The CDR3 bases are TGTGCCAGCAGCTCCCCGGGACGGAGGGAAAACATTCAGTACTTC. It is translated as CASSSPGRRENIQYF. The full variable domain, in which reference TRBV7-9 and TRBJ2-4 provide the parts outside the CDR3, is DTGVSQNPRHKITKRGQNVTFRCDPISEHNRLYWYRQTLGQGPEFLTYFQNEAQLEKSRLLSDRFSAERPKGSFSTLEIQRTEQGDSAMYLCASSSPGRRENIQYFGAGTRLSVL.